The 8 T cell receptor beta chains below come from one sample, sequenced in a study of blood T cell repertoires in COVID-19. Clones were read by immunoSEQ multiplex PCR, and TCRdb kept only the in-frame ones, dropping some. The table lists approximately 500,000 clones, 80% to 90% of them singletons. What was sequenced was peripheral blood. The receptors shown here come from a man younger than 30 with COVID-19, enrolled during active disease.

V and J are TRBV3-1 (or the pseudogene TRBV3-2) and TRBJ2-5; TRBD2 matches 11 bases. Germline V lookup: CDR1 LGHDT, CDR2 YNNKEL (reference sequence). This CDR3 has 14 amino acids. Unmatched junction bases numbered 4, after V lost 6 bases and J lost 4 bases. CDR3 protein: CASSPLAGGETQYF. As DNA, the CDR3 is TGTGCCAGCAGTCCTCTAGCGGGAGGAGAGACCCAGTACTTC.

J is TRBJ1-6 and V is TRBV6-5; maybe TRBD1 (6 bases). Trimming took 6 bases from V and 7 from J, leaving 10 bases between them. The CDR3 is made up of 13 amino acids. The germline CDR1 and CDR2 sequences are MNHEY and SVGAGI. The chain's CDR3 is CASRGRGNSPLHF. In DNA form, the CDR3 reads TGTGCCAGCAGGGGCAGGGGAAATTCACCCCTCCACTTT.

This clone was counted a few times. The CDR3: CASSYRFRGRETQYF. CDR3 sequence (DNA): TGTGCCAGCAGTTACCGCTTCAGGGGGAGGGAGACCCAGTACTTC. The chain recombines TRBV6-5 with TRBJ2-5, with D perhaps TRBD1 (7 bases). Germline V gene lookup returns CDR1 MNHEY and CDR2 SVGAGI. Trimming left V 2 bases short and J 5 bases short, with 15 bases between. This CDR3 region has 15 residues.

This rearrangement joins TRBV28 to TRBJ2-3; 10 nucleotides align to TRBD1. There are 15 residues in the CDR3. The J segment lost 8 bases and the V segment lost 6 bases, leaving 11 bases of the junction unmatched. CDR1 and CDR2 from the germline V gene are MDHEN and SYDVKM. CDR3 sequence (DNA): TGTGCCAGCAGGAAGGGAGGCGGGACAGGGGCTACGCAGTATTTT. Its protein is CASRKGGGTGATQYF.

The V and J genes are TRBV19 and TRBJ2-3; 9 bases map to TRBD1. V was pared by 3 bases and J by 2 bases, with 3 bases of the junction left unmatched. The CDR3 runs 15 residues. Per germline, CDR1 LNHDA and CDR2 SQIVND (reference sequence). Written as DNA, the CDR3 is TGTGCCAGTAGTATCGGGGACAGGGCCACAGATACGCAGTATTTT. It codes for CASSIGDRATDTQYF. Full variable domain (remainder filled in from reference TRBV19 and TRBJ2-3): DGGITQSPKYLFRKEGQNVTLSCEQNLNHDAMYWYRQDPGQGLRLIYYSQIVNDFQKGDIAEGYSVSREKKESFPLTVTSAQKNPTAFYLCASSIGDRATDTQYFGPGTRLTVL.

The rearrangement joins TRBV7-2 to TRBJ2-3; 9 bases match TRBD2. V gave up 1 base and J gave up 2 bases; unmatched junction bases: 7. This CDR3 is built from 17 residues. Germline V gives CDR1 SGHTA, CDR2 FQGNSA. In nucleotides, the CDR3 is TGTGCCAGCAGCTTAGGTGTTGCGGGGGGGGTCACAGATACGCAGTATTTT. Amino acid sequence: CASSLGVAGGVTDTQYF.

The chain combines TRBV12-1 with TRBJ1-5; the table assigns TRBD1, which was not confirmed against the DNA. TRBV12-1 is designated a pseudogene. The CDR3 runs to 18 residues. In nucleotides, the CDR3 is TGTGCCAGCAGCTTTGATAGGGGACAGGGACTCGGCAATCAGCCCCAGCATTTT. Encoded protein: CASSFDRGQGLGNQPQHF.

CDR3 sequence: CASSLRDNQPQHF. CDR3 bases: TGTGCCAGCAGTTTACGGGACAATCAGCCCCAGCATTTT. The V call is TRBV6-5, the J call TRBJ1-5; the D is unclear. The V end was cut by 4 bases, the J end by 3 bases, with 7 bases between. Germline V gene data show CDR1 as MNHEY and CDR2 as SVGAGI. The CDR3 is 13 residues long.